This TCR beta chain came from a study of blood T cell repertoires in COVID-19. Study processing details: Nucleated cell number was recorded as an estimate derived from reference gene primer amplification. The repertoire was sequenced with immunoSEQ multiplex PCR; TCRdb's copy has only in-frame clones and lacks some. V and J calls and clone size are copied from that table; D and trimming were computed from the DNA. The data contain about 170,000 clones, roughly 90% of them seen just once; the ten biggest clones take up roughly 5.3%. This clone was observed a few times. Seattle researchers signed up patients amid active infection and tracked them longitudinally. This clonotype was obtained from a man between 18 and 29 years old with COVID-19, enrolled during active disease. Input material: peripheral blood.

This CDR3 is CASSEGTGGFRDTQYF. The CDR3 bases are TGTGCCAGCAGCGAGGGGACAGGGGGTTTTAGGGATACGCAGTATTTT. The J gene is TRBJ2-3, the V gene TRBV9; 11 nucleotides match TRBD1. V shed 3 bases, J shed 6 bases, and the junction held 9 bases outside the gene matches. Germline CDR1 SGDLS, CDR2 YYNGEE. This CDR3 has 16 residues. The full variable domain, with the rest looked up from reference TRBV9 and TRBJ2-3, is DSGVTQTPKHLITATGQRVTLRCSPRSGDLSVYWYQQSLDQGLQFLIQYYNGEERAKGNILERFSAQQFPDLHSELNLSSLELGDSALYFCASSEGTGGFRDTQYFGPGTRLTVL.